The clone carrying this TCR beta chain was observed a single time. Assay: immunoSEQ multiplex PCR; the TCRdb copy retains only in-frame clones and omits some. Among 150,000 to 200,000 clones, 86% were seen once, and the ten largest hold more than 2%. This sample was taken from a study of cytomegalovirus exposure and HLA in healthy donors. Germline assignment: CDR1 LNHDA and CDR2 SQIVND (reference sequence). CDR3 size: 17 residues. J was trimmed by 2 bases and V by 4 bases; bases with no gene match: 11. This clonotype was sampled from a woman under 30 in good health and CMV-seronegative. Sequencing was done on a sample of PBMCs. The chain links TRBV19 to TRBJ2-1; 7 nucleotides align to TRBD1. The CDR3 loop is CASSTTPGGPPYNEQFF. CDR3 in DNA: TGTGCCAGTAGTACGACTCCAGGGGGTCCTCCCTACAATGAGCAGTTCTTC.